Included here is one TCR beta chain sequence, with context. These data originate in a study of blood T cell repertoires in COVID-19. Method: immunoSEQ multiplex PCR; TCRdb's copy keeps in-frame clones and lacks some. The top ten clones hold approximately 3% of a sample with 450,000 to 500,000 clones, 80% to 90% of them seen once. CDR1 and CDR2 from the germline V gene are MNHEY and SVGAGI. The CDR3 runs 13 residues. The V and J genes are TRBV6-5 and TRBJ2-3; 9 positions match TRBD2. The specimen was peripheral blood. The receptor was derived from a human donor in a cohort sampled during active COVID-19. This chain's CDR3 is CAVRREGADTQYF. The CDR3 nucleotides read TGTGCGGTGAGGCGGGAGGGAGCAGATACGCAGTATTTT.